This TCR beta chain was identified during a study of CD8+ T cells in alopecia areata. Study results and caveats: Many expanded lesional clones stayed in scalp and blood while on tofacitinib.

This sample's treatment: oral pan-JAK inhibitor, 5-10 mg twice daily. CDR3 length: 15 amino acids. The germline gives CDR1 SNHLY, CDR2 FYNNEI. V lost 7 bases, J lost 7 bases, and 19 bases lay in between. Sequencing relied on a cDNA template that was reverse transcribed from extracted RNA. The protocol was immunoSEQ multiplex PCR, while the TCRdb copy is restricted to in-frame clones and leaves out a portion. The sample has a few hundred thousand clones, 66% seen once. Points on this clone: The antigen is unknown.

This chain connects TRBV2 to TRBJ1-4, with a possible D match to TRBD1 (6 bases). The sample was CD4+ T cells sorted from blood, taken around week 42, from a patient treated with tofacitinib. This TCR was recovered from a human donor with alopecia areata. The CDR3 here is CASTRTGSWGEKLFF. CDR3 nucleotide sequence: TGTGCCAGCACCCGAACAGGGAGTTGGGGTGAAAAACTGTTTTTT.